These T cell receptor beta chains were read from a single sample in a study of breast tumors, draining lymph nodes, adjacent tissues. Using its own MiXCR run on the multiplex PCR reads, TCRdb lists one record per CDR3 protein. The sample records around 230,000 distinct CDR3 sequences, roughly 30% being singletons. Sequenced sample: axillary lymph node tissue. The receptors originated from a female donor with breast cancer. Some clones in this sample may be carry-over from other donors' samples. CDR3s include the opening cysteine and the closing phenylalanine or tryptophan. The D gene is left open where the match is weak. The size field is filled for only some rows; it gives once, few, many or a size class.

TRBJ2-7 TRBD2 TRBV20-1 NA TGCAGCGCTAGAGCAGCGGGAGCCTACGAGCAGTACTTC CSARAAGAYEQYF
TRBJ1-4 NA TRBV27 many TGTGCCAGCAGTCCCCGACAGGCACCCAATGAAAAACTGTTTTTT CASSPRQAPNEKLFF
TRBJ1-6 TRBD1 TRBV12-5 many TGTGCTAGTGGTTTGGCCTCCGGGACAGGGGCCCCACCCCTCCACTTT CASGLASGTGAPPLHF
TRBJ2-3 TRBD2 TRBV20-1 many TGCAGTGCTAGCCCCGCTAATAGCGGGGCTAGCACAGATACGCAGTATTTT CSASPANSGASTDTQYF
TRBJ2-3 NA TRBV9 many TGTGCCAGCAGCGTAGAGGGCCCCACAGATACGCAGTATTTT CASSVEGPTDTQYF
TRBJ2-3 NA TRBV11-2 many TGTGCCAGCAGCTCAGCTCGGACTCCTACGCAGTATTTT CASSSARTPTQYF
TRBJ2-5 TRBD2 TRBV19 many TGTGCCAGTAGTGGATTTGCGGGGACTAGCGGACAAGAGACCCAGTCCTTC CASSGFAGTSGQETQSF
TRBJ2-3 NA TRBV4-1 NA TGCGCCAGCAGCCAAGATACGACCGTTACGCAGTATTTT CASSQDTTVTQYF
TRBJ1-6 NA TRBV28 many TGTGCCAGCAGAAAACAGGGTTCGGTTAATTCACCCCTCCACTTT CASRKQGSVNSPLHF
TRBJ1-2 TRBD1 TRBV14 many TGTGCCAGCAGCCAAGAGGGACAGGGAAGCAATGGCTACACCTTC CASSQEGQGSNGYTF
TRBJ1-5 NA TRBV10-3 many TGTGCCATCAGTGATCAACATCGCTATAGCAATCAGCCCCAGCATTTT CAISDQHRYSNQPQHF
TRBJ2-1 TRBD2 TRBV12-3/TRBV12-4 many TGTGCCAGCAGTTTCGGGGGACTAGCGGGTGGGAGGGGTGAGCAGTTCTTC CASSFGGLAGGRGEQFF
TRBJ2-5 TRBD2 TRBV20-1 many TGCAGTGCTAGGGGACTAGCGGTGATAGAGACCCAGTACTTC CSARGLAVIETQYF
TRBJ1-2 TRBD1 TRBV30 many TGTGCCTGGAGTGGATGGACAGGGGAGGACTATGGCTACACCTTC CAWSGWTGEDYGYTF
TRBJ1-2 NA TRBV6-5 many TGTGCCAGCAGCCCCCCCCGGGAGAGCCTACTCTATGGCTACACCTTC CASSPPRESLLYGYTF
TRBJ2-7 TRBD1 TRBV9 many TGTGCCAGCAGCAGCCTCGGACAGGTGGGGGAGCAGTACTTC CASSSLGQVGEQYF
TRBJ1-5 NA TRBV15 many TGTGCCACCAGCAGAGCGGGAGGAGGCAATCAGCCCCAGCATTTT CATSRAGGGNQPQHF
TRBJ2-3 NA TRBV5-5 many TGTGCCAGCAGCTTTGTTTCAGGCACAGATACGCAGTATTTT CASSFVSGTDTQYF
TRBJ2-1 NA TRBV11-3 NA TGTGCCAGCAGCGTAATAGACTCCTCCAATGAGCAGTTCTTC CASSVIDSSNEQFF
TRBJ2-7 NA TRBV11-3 many TGTGCCAGCAGCTTCGGCAGGAGTTACGAGCAGTACTTC CASSFGRSYEQYF
TRBJ1-2 NA TRBV18 many TGTGCCAGCTCACCCTCCTCGGCGGTCTCCTATGGCTACACCTTC CASSPSSAVSYGYTF
TRBJ2-1 NA TRBV7-6 many TGTGCCAGCAGCCAAACAGGGAATGAGCAGTTCTTC CASSQTGNEQFF
TRBJ2-1 NA TRBV6-2/TRBV6-3 many TGTGCCAGCAGGAACCGGGACCTCCGTTACAATGAGCAGTTCTTC CASRNRDLRYNEQFF
TRBJ1-2 NA TRBV29-1 NA TGCGGCGCTGGAGTAAGATACGAGGGCTACACCTTC CGAGVRYEGYTF
TRBJ2-7 NA TRBV4-2 many TGTGCCAGCAGCCAAGAGAGGACTGGTTGGCCCCTTTCCTACGAGCAGTACTTC CASSQERTGWPLSYEQYF
TRBJ2-7 TRBD1 TRBV7-2 many TGTGCCAGCAGCCGAACAGGGGTCGAGCAGTACTTC CASSRTGVEQYF
TRBJ1-2 NA TRBV6-2/TRBV6-3 many TGTGCCAGCAGTTACAAGTATGGCTACACCTTC CASSYKYGYTF
TRBJ2-5 TRBD2 TRBV10-3 NA TGTGCCATCAGTACTAGCGGGTTAGAGACCCAGTACTTC CAISTSGLETQYF
TRBJ2-7 TRBD2 TRBV5-1 many TGCGCCAGCAGCTTGGCCTCTAGCGGGGGCTCCTACGAGCAGTACTTC CASSLASSGGSYEQYF
TRBJ1-3 NA TRBV6-5 many TGTGCCAGCAAAGCCTCTACAGGGACCCCTGGAAACACCATATATTTT CASKASTGTPGNTIYF
TRBJ2-1 TRBD2 TRBV15 NA TGTGCCACCAGCAGAGGGACTAGCCGTTATGAGCAGTTCTTC CATSRGTSRYEQFF
TRBJ2-1 TRBD2 TRBV24-1 many TGTGCCACCTCTAGGGGGACTAGCGGGAACAATGAGCAGTTCTTC CATSRGTSGNNEQFF
TRBJ2-7 NA TRBV14 many TGTGCCAGCAGCCAGTTTTACGGACAGTTCGAGCAGTACTTC CASSQFYGQFEQYF
TRBJ2-6 TRBD2 TRBV11-2 many TGTGCCAGCAGCTCCGGGGGGGCTGGGGCCAACGTCCTGACTTTC CASSSGGAGANVLTF
TRBJ1-2 NA TRBV6-4 NA TGTGCCAGCAGTGTGGAAAAGGGGGACGGCTACACCTTC CASSVEKGDGYTF
TRBJ2-5 TRBD2 TRBV20-1 many TGCAGTGCTGCGACAACTAGCGGGAGTTTCTTAAAAACCCAGTACTTC CSAATTSGSFLKTQYF
TRBJ1-2 NA TRBV5-1 many TGCGCCAGCAGCTCCATCCCCTCCAGGGGTCGGGACTATGGCTACACCTTC CASSSIPSRGRDYGYTF
TRBJ2-3 NA TRBV7-9 many TGTGCCAGCAGATCCCTACTGGCTTCAGATACGCAGTATTTT CASRSLLASDTQYF
TRBJ2-5 NA TRBV6-5 few TGTGCCAGCAGTCACTCGGGCAACCAAGAGACCCAGTACTTC CASSHSGNQETQYF
TRBJ2-1 TRBD1 TRBV5-4 many TGTGCCAGCAGCCCATGGGGACAGGGGCGAAACAATGAGCAGTTCTTC CASSPWGQGRNNEQFF
TRBJ1-1 NA TRBV20-1 few TGCAGTGCCCCTCGGGGGGGGAAGGGGACTGAAGCTTTCTTT CSAPRGGKGTEAFF
TRBJ2-5 TRBD1 TRBV27 many TGTGCCAGCAAATCAGGACAGGGGGCGAAGTTTAGTTCGGTGGGGACCCAGTACTTC CASKSGQGAKFSSVGTQYF
TRBJ2-1 TRBD2 TRBV7-4 NA TGTGCCAGCTCACCAAGGGTAGCGGGAGAAGGGGAGCAGTTCTTC CASSPRVAGEGEQFF
TRBJ2-2 TRBD2 TRBV6-5 many TGTGCCAGCAGTTCCCCGGGACTACCCTCCAACACCGGGGAGCTGTTTTTT CASSSPGLPSNTGELFF
TRBJ2-6 TRBD2 TRBV7-8 many TGTGCCAGCAGAAAGGGACTACCCTTCTCTGGGGCCAACGTCCTGACTTTC CASRKGLPFSGANVLTF
TRBJ2-4 TRBD1 TRBV7-2 many TGTGCCAGCAGCTCCGGGACAGGGGGACTAGCCAAAAACATTCAGTACTTC CASSSGTGGLAKNIQYF
TRBJ2-1 NA TRBV5-1 many TGCGCCAGCAGCACCCTACAGAACAATGAGCAGTTCTTC CASSTLQNNEQFF
TRBJ2-1 NA TRBV6-5 many TGTGCCAGCGGGCGAGACAATGAGCAGTTCTTC CASGRDNEQFF
TRBJ2-1 TRBD1 TRBV19 NA TGTGCCAGTAGTATGGGGCAGGGGGCGCTGAACGAGCAGTTCTTC CASSMGQGALNEQFF
TRBJ1-2 NA TRBV18 many TGTGCCAGCTCACCAGTATCAGGGGTCGACCACTATGGCTACACCTTC CASSPVSGVDHYGYTF
TRBJ2-3 TRBD2 TRBV29-1 many TGCAGCGTTGAAAAAGCGGGAGGAGATACGCAGTATTTT CSVEKAGGDTQYF
TRBJ1-6 NA TRBV5-1 many TGCGCCAGCAGCTTGGATGTCAGGGGTAATTCACCCCTCCACTTT CASSLDVRGNSPLHF
TRBJ2-3 TRBD1 TRBV7-2 many TGTGCCAGCAGCGCCAGGGGGTTCACTTCTGGGGATACGCAGTATTTT CASSARGFTSGDTQYF
TRBJ1-1 NA TRBV7-3 few TGTGCCAGCAGCTTTGACGGATACACTGAAGCTTTCTTT CASSFDGYTEAFF
TRBJ1-6 NA TRBV5-4 NA TGTGCCAGCAGCTTGGGACAAGTCAATTCACCCCTCCACTTT CASSLGQVNSPLHF